This T cell receptor (beta chain) was sequenced in a study of blood T cells in healthy people across ages. This clonotype has a single count. The CDR3 spans 11 residues. V lost 3 bases and J 8 bases, leaving 10 bases between the germline ends. Germline loops: CDR1 GTSNPN, CDR2 SVGIG (reference sequence). With a J-beta primer mix and a sample-barcoded 5' primer, a second PCR ran about 7 to 12 cycles. MiXCR, applied by TCRdb to the 5' RACE reads, yields one record per CDR3 protein. This sample carries around 2 million distinct CDR3 sequences, 30% to 40% of them seen once, and the ten largest clones take 20% to 25%.

The V call is TRBV30, the J call TRBJ1-2, with unresolved D. The sequence came from a human donor in good health. Sequencing input: blood. The CDR3: CAWRQVDGYTF. Written as DNA, the CDR3 is TGTGCCTGGAGGCAGGTGGACGGCTACACCTTC.